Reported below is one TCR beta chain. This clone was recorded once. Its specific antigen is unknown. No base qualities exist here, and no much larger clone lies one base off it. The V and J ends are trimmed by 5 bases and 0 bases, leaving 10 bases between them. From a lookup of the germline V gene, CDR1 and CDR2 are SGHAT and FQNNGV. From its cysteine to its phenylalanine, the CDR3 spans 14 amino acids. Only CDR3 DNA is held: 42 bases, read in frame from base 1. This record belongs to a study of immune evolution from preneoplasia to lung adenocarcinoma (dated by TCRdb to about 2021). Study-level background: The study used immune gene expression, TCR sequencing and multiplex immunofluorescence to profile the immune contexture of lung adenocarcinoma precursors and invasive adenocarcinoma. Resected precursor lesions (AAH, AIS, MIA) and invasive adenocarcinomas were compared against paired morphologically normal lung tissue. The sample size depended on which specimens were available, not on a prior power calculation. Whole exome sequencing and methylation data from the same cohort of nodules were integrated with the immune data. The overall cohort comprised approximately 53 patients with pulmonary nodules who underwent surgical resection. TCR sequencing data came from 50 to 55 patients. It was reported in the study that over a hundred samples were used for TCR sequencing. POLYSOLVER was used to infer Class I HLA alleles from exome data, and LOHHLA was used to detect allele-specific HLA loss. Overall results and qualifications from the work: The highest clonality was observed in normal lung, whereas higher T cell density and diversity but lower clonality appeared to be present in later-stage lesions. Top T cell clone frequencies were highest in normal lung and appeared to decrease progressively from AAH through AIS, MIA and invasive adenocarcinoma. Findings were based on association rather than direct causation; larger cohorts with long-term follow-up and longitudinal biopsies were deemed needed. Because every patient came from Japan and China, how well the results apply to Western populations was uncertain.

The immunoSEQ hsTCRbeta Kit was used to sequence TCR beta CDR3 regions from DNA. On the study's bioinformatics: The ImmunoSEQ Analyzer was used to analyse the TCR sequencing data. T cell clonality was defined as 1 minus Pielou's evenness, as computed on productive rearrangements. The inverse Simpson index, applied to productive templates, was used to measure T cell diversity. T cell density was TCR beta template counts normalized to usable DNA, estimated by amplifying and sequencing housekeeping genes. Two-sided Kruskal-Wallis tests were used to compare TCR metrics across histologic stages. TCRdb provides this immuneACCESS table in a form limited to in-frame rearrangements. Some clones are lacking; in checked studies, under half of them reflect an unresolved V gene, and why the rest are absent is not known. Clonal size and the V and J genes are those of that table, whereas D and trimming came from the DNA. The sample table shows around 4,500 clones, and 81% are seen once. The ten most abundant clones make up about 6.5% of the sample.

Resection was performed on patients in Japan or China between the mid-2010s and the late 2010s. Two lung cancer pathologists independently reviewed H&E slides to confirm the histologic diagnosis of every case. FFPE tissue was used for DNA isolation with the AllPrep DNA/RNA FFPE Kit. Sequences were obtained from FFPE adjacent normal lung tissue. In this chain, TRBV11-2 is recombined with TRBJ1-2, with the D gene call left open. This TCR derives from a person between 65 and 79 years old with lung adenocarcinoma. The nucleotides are TGTGCCAGCAGCCCGGATGGGGCTAACTATGGCTACACCTTC. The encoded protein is CASSPDGANYGYTF.